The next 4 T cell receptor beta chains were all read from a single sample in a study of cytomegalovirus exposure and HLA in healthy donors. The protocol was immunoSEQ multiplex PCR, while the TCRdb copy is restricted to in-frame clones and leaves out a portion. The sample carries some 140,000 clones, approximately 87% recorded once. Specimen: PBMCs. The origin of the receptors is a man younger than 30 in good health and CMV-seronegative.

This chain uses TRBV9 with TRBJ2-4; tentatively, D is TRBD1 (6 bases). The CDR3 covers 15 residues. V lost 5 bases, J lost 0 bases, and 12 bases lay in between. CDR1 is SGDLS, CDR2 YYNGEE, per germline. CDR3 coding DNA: TGTGCCAGCAGTTCAGGGGCCGAAGCCAAAAACATTCAGTACTTC. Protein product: CASSSGAEAKNIQYF.

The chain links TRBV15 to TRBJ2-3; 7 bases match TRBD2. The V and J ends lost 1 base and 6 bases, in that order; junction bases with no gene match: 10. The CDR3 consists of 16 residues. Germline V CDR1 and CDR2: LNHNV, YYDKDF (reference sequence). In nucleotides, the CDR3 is TGTGCCACCAGCAGAGGAGGTAGCGGGTCGGTGGATACGCAGTATTTT. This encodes CATSRGGSGSVDTQYF.

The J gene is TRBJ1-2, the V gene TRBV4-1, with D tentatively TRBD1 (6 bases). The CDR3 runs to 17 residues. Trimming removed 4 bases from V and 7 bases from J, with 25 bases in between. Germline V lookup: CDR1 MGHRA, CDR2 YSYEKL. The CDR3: CASSPLPRTAGSRGYTF. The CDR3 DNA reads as TGCGCCAGCAGCCCCCTACCGCGGACAGCAGGGTCGCGTGGCTACACCTTC.

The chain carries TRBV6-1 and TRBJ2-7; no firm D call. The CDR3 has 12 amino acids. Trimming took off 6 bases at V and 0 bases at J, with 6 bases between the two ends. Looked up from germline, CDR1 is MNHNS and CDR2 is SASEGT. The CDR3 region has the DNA TGTGCCAGCAGCCCTACCTCCTACGAGCAGTACTTC. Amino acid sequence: CASSPTSYEQYF.